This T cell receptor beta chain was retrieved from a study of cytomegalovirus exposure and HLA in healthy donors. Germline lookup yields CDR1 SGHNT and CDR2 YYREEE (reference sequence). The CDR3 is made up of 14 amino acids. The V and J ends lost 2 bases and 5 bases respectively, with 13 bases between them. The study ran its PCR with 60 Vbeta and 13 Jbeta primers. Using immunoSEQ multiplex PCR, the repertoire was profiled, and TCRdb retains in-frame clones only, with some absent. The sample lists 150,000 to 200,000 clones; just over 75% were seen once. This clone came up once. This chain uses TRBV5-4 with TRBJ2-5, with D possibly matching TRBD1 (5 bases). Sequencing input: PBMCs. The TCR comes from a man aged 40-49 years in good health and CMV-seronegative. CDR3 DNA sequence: TGTGCCAGCAGCTTCGGGTTGGGGCTTGAGACCCAGTACTTC. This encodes CASSFGLGLETQYF.